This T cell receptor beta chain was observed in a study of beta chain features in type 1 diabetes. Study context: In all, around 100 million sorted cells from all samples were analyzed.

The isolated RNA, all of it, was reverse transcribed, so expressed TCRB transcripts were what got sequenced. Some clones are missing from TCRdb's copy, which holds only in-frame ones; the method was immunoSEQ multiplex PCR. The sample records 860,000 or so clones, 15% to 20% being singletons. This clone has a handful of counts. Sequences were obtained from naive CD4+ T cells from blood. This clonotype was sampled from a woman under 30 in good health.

In nucleotides, the CDR3 is TGTGCCAGTCATAGGGGGGTTTGGAATGTCAACACTGAAGCTTTCTTT. Protein product: CASHRGVWNVNTEAFF. V usage is TRBV28 and J usage is TRBJ1-1; D is possibly TRBD1 (6 bases). V lost 9 bases, J lost 2 bases, and 22 bases lay in between. Germline CDR1 MDHEN, CDR2 SYDVKM. CDR3 length: 16 amino acids.